The 6 T cell receptor beta chains below were found in one sample sequenced in a study of T cells after yellow fever vaccination. TCRdb fed the 5' RACE reads into MiXCR, producing one record per CDR3 protein. The table lists about 510,000 distinct CDR3 sequences, 20% to 25% of them singletons. Sequenced here: PBMCs, sampled 20 to 25 days after the first yellow fever vaccination. The receptors were gathered from a man younger than 30 who received the YFV17D yellow fever vaccine.

V gene TRBV29-1 combines with J gene TRBJ1-1; a possible D gene is TRBD1 (5 bases). Germline values: CDR1 SQVTM, CDR2 ANQGSEA. The V and J ends lost 4 bases and 6 bases respectively, with 30 bases between them. The CDR3 loop spans 18 amino acids. The CDR3 reads CSVAWDLFFSLDESEAFF. CDR3 nucleotides: TGCAGCGTTGCTTGGGACCTTTTCTTTTCTTTGGATGAGTCTGAAGCTTTCTTT.

The chain has TRBV10-3 and TRBJ1-1; D call uncertain. CDR1 ENHRY and CDR2 SYGVKD come from the germline V gene. The length of the CDR3 is 16 residues. Trimming removed 3 bases from V and 2 bases from J, with 16 bases in between. Written as DNA, the CDR3 is TGTGCCATCAGTGATCAGGCTAAGGACTTTAACACTGAAGCTTTCTTT. Its protein is CAISDQAKDFNTEAFF.

The chain carries TRBV2 and TRBJ2-7; D tentatively fits TRBD1 or TRBD2 (7 bases each). Germline assignment: CDR1 SNHLY and CDR2 FYNNEI. V lost 4 bases and J 3 bases, leaving 28 bases between the germline ends. The CDR3 runs 19 residues. DNA for the CDR3: TGTGCCAGCAGTGGGGACAGCACTAGACTAGCCGCTCTGGACTACGAGCAGTACGTC. Amino acids: CASSGDSTRLAALDYEQYV.

This chain links TRBV6-1 with TRBJ2-7; 9 bases are shared with TRBD2. This CDR3 has 13 residues. J was trimmed by 4 bases and V by 8 bases; bases with no gene match: 6. CDR1 is MNHNS, CDR2 SASEGT, per germline. The CDR3 DNA reads as TGTGCCAGCGGCCCAGCGGGGGGTTACGAGCAGTACGTC. Its protein is CASGPAGGYEQYV.

This chain uses TRBV6-1 with TRBJ1-1; D unclear. V was shortened by 6 bases and J by 4 bases, with 12 bases between the two germline ends. This CDR3 contains 13 residues. Germline V CDR1 and CDR2: MNHNS, SASEGT. The CDR3 nucleotides are TGTGCCAGCAGGGAGATGGTTCGCACTGAAGCTTTCTTT. It encodes CASREMVRTEAFF.

This clonotype showed up just a few times. The rearrangement joins TRBV11-2 to TRBJ2-1; 9 bases are shared with TRBD2. From germline, CDR1 is SGHAT and CDR2 FQNNGV. V dropped 0 bases and J dropped 6; count of bases not matched to a gene: 15. The CDR3 length is 19 residues. DNA of the CDR3: TGTGCCAGCAGCTTAGACCTCGCGGGAGGCGGGGGGGCGGTCAATGAGCAGTTCTTC. It is translated as CASSLDLAGGGGAVNEQFF. The whole variable domain, filled in from reference TRBV11-2 and TRBJ2-1, reads EAGVAQSPRYKIIEKRQSVAFWCNPISGHATLYWYQQILGQGPKLLIQFQNNGVVDDSQLPKDRFSAERLKGVDSTLKIQPAKLEDSAVYLCASSLDLAGGGGAVNEQFFGPGTRLTVL.